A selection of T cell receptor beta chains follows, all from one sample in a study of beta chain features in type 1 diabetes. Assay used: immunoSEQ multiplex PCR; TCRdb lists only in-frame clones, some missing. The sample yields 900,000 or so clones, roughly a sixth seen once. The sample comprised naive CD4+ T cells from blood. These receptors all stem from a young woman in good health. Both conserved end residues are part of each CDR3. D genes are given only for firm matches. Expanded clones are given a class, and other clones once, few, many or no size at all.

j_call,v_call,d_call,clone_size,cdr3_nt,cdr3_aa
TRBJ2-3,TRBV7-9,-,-,TGTGCCAGCAGCTTGCAGGGGATAGATACGCAGTATTTT,CASSLQGIDTQYF
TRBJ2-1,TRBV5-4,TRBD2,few,TGTGCCAGCAGGCGAGCGGGAGGGCCGTTTGAGCAGTTCTTC,CASRRAGGPFEQFF
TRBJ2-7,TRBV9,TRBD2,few,TGTGCCAGCAGCGTATCCAGCGGGACCTACGAGCAGTACTTC,CASSVSSGTYEQYF
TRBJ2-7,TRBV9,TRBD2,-,TGTGCCAGCAGCGTAGTCGGGACTAGCCGAATTGGCGAGCAGTACTTC,CASSVVGTSRIGEQYF
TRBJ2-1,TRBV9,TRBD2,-,TGTGCCAGCAGCGTAGGGACTAGCGGGACCTTCTCCTACAATGAGCAGTTCTTC,CASSVGTSGTFSYNEQFF
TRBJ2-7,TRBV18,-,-,TGTGCCAGCTCACCACCGAACGAGGCCCACGAGCAGTACTTC,CASSPPNEAHEQYF
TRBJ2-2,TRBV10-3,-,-,TGTGCCATCAGGGCCGGACAACCCACCGGGGAGCTGTTTTTT,CAIRAGQPTGELFF
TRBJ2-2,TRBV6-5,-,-,TGTGCCAGCAGTTACTACGACACCGGGGAGCTGTTTTTT,CASSYYDTGELFF
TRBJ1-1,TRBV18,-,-,TGTGCCAGCTCACCACAGGAGAACACTGAAGCTTTCTTT,CASSPQENTEAFF
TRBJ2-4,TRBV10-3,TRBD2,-,TGTGCCATCAGTGAGGCGGGGGGTAAGACCAAAAACATTCAGTACTTC,CAISEAGGKTKNIQYF
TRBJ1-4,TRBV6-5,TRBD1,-,TGTGCCAGCAAAAGACAGGGACCCAATGAAAAACTGTTTTTT,CASKRQGPNEKLFF
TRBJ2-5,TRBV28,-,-,TGTGCCAGCAGTTCTCAGGGGAGGGATTACTTC,CASSSQGRDYF
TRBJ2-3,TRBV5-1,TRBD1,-,TGCGCCAGCAAATTCAGGGGGCTAAGCACAGATACGCAGTATTTT,CASKFRGLSTDTQYF
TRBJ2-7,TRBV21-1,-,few,TGTGCCAGCAGCCGGCAGGGACACGAGCAGTACTTC,CASSRQGHEQYF
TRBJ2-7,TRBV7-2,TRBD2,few,TGTGCCAGCAGCTCCCGGGGGGGGGAGCAGTACTTC,CASSSRGGEQYF
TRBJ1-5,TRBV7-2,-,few,TGTGCCAGCGCTCTACAGGGCGGCAATCAGCCCCAGCATTTT,CASALQGGNQPQHF
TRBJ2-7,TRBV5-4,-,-,TGTGCCAGCAGCCCGGGCCCTTCCTACGAGCAGTACTTC,CASSPGPSYEQYF
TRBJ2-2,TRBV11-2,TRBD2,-,TGTGCCAGCAGCCAGGGTGCTAGCGGAGGTGTAGGGGAGCTGTTTTTT,CASSQGASGGVGELFF
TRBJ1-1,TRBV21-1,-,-,TGTGCCAGCAGCAAAGGAAGGGGGACTGCTGAAGCTTTCTTT,CASSKGRGTAEAFF
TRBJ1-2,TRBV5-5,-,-,TGTGCCAGCAGCTTGGAGAGCAGAAACTATGGCTACACCTTC,CASSLESRNYGYTF
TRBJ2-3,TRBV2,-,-,TGTGCCAGCAGTGAATATTACTCGAATACGCAGTATTTT,CASSEYYSNTQYF
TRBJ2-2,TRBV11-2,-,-,TGTGCCAGCAGCTCCGTGTGGGCCGGGGAGCTGTTTTTT,CASSSVWAGELFF
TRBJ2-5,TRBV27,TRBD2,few,TGTGCCAGCAGTCCCGGGACTAGCCAAGAGACCCAGTACTTC,CASSPGTSQETQYF
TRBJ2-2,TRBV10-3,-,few,TGTGCCATCAGCCTTGGTAACCGGGAGCTGTTTTTT,CAISLGNRELFF
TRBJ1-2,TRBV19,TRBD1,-,TGTGCCAGTAGAGAGGACAGGTCCTATGGCTACACCTTC,CASREDRSYGYTF
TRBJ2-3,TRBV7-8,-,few,TGTGCCAGCAGCACCCACCCTAGCACAGATACGCAGTATTTT,CASSTHPSTDTQYF
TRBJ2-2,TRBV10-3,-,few,TGTGCCATCAGTGGGAACGGGCCGGACACCGGGGAGCTGTTTTTT,CAISGNGPDTGELFF
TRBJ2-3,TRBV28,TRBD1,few,TGTGCCAGCAGTTTAGACAGGGGAGGAGATACGCAGTATTTT,CASSLDRGGDTQYF
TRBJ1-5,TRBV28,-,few,TGTGCCAGCAGTTTATACAGCAATCAGCCCCAGCATTTT,CASSLYSNQPQHF
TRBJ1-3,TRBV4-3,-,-,TGCGCCAGCAGCCAAGGGCTGCAGGCCCTAAACACCATATATTTT,CASSQGLQALNTIYF
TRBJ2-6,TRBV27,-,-,TGTGCCAGCCGTTCCTCTGGGGCCAACGTCCTGACTTTC,CASRSSGANVLTF
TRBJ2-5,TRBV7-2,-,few,TGTGCCAGCAGCTTAGTCGGCAGTATTCAAGAGACCCAGTACTTC,CASSLVGSIQETQYF
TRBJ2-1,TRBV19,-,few,TGTGCCAGTAGTATAGTCGGGGCTAGAGGCAATGAGCAGTTCTTC,CASSIVGARGNEQFF
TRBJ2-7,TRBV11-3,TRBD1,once,TGTGCCAGCAGCCGAGGCTCCGGACAGGGAGTCTACGAGCAGTACTTC,CASSRGSGQGVYEQYF
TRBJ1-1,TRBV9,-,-,TGTGCCAGCAGCGCGGACGGTTGGACTGAAGCTTTCTTT,CASSADGWTEAFF
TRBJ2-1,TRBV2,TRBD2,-,TGTGCCAGCAGTGTGGGGACTAGCGGGTGGGGGAATGAGCAGTTCTTC,CASSVGTSGWGNEQFF
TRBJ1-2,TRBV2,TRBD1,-,TGTGCCAGCAGCTCTGGGACAGCGGAGCGCTACACCTTC,CASSSGTAERYTF
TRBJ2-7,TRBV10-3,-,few,TGTGCCATCAGTGAGTCGGACCGGGATTCTGTACACGAGCAGTACTTC,CAISESDRDSVHEQYF
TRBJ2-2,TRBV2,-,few,TGTGCCAGCAGCAGGAGAGGGACCACCGGGGAGCTGTTTTTT,CASSRRGTTGELFF